These 2 T cell receptor beta chains share one sample of origin, sequenced in a study of blood T cell repertoires in COVID-19. This table comes from immunoSEQ multiplex PCR, and its TCRdb copy is limited to in-frame clones, with some not included. Of a few hundred thousand clones in the sample, 87% were seen once. Sequenced: peripheral blood. The receptor source for this set is a woman under 30 who had recovered from COVID-19.

The rearrangement uses TRBV6-2 or TRBV6-3 and TRBJ2-1; D is possibly TRBD2 (6 bases). CDR3 length: 15 residues. Germline assignment: CDR1 MNHEY and CDR2 SVGEGT. The V gene lost 5 bases and the J gene lost 5 bases, with 16 bases spanning the gap. The DNA for the CDR3 is TGTGCCAGCAGTCACGGGGACTCTTGGGACAATGAGCAGTTCTTC. This encodes CASSHGDSWDNEQFF.

The rearrangement uses TRBV5-5 and TRBJ1-1, with a weak D call TRBD1 (5 bases). V lost 1 base, J lost 3 bases, and 13 bases lay in between. The germline V gene has CDR1 SGHKS and CDR2 YYEKEE (reference sequence). The CDR3 extends over 15 amino acids. In DNA, the CDR3 is TGTGCCAGCAGCTTGTTGGACACAGTATACACTGAAGCTTTCTTT. It yields the protein CASSLLDTVYTEAFF.